The 24 T cell receptor beta chains below were found in one sample sequenced in a study of identical twins. MiXCR, applied by TCRdb to the 5' RACE reads, yields one record per CDR3 protein. The table lists 250,000 or so distinct CDR3 sequences, about 8.3% of them singletons. The same data also contributed to another study, on yellow fever vaccine responses in identical twins.

Sequencing was carried out using CD8+ T cells sorted from blood. The receptors originated from a woman younger than 35 in good health.

The chain has TRBV6-2 or TRBV6-3 and TRBJ2-3; 7 nucleotides agree with TRBD2. There are 14 residues in the CDR3. The trim removed 7 bases at V and 3 bases at J, leaving 7 bases unmatched. The germline V gene has CDR1 MNHEY and CDR2 SVGEGT. The CDR3 nucleotides are TGTGCCAGCACTGCTAGCGGAGTGACAGATACGCAGTATTTT. Residues: CASTASGVTDTQYF.

There are a few counts of this clonotype. The CDR3 region is CSVAGTGVEQYF. CDR3 bases: TGCAGCGTTGCGGGGACAGGGGTCGAGCAGTACTTC. V gene TRBV29-1 combines with J gene TRBJ2-7; 10 nucleotides agree with TRBD1. The CDR3 length is 12 residues. With 4 bases clipped from V and 6 bases from J, the junction kept 3 bases outside the gene matches. Germline V CDR1 and CDR2: SQVTM, ANQGSEA.

V is TRBV6-2 or TRBV6-3 and J is TRBJ2-1; TRBD2 might be the D (6 bases). Trimming pared 7 bases from V and 6 bases from J, leaving 22 bases between. The CDR3 contains 16 residues. Per germline, CDR1 MNHEY and CDR2 SVGEGT. The CDR3 loop reads CASTHLVSGGFNEQFF. The DNA of the CDR3 is TGTGCCAGCACCCATTTGGTTAGCGGAGGGTTCAATGAGCAGTTCTTC.

This clonotype was recorded at least ten times. The V gene is TRBV7-2, the J gene TRBJ2-7; 7 nucleotides align to TRBD2. Germline values: CDR1 SGHTA, CDR2 FQGNSA. This CDR3 has 13 residues. V was pared by 3 bases and J by 3 bases, with 2 bases of the junction left unmatched. CDR3 nucleotides: TGTGCCAGCAGCTTTTGGGAGGGCTACGAGCAGTACTTC. Protein product: CASSFWEGYEQYF.

The chain is built from TRBV12-3 or TRBV12-4 and TRBJ2-5; TRBD2 agrees at 9 bases. J was trimmed by 5 bases and V by 5 bases; bases with no gene match: 15. The length of the CDR3 is 17 residues. The CDR3 region has the DNA TGTGCCAGCAGTCCTCTTTTGCGGGAGGGAGATGGGGAGACCCAGTACTTC. This encodes CASSPLLREGDGETQYF.

This clonotype was counted at least ten times. The V gene is TRBV4-1, the J gene TRBJ1-1; D uncertain. CDR3 length equals 13 residues. V was shortened by 0 bases and J by 8 bases, with 10 bases between the two germline ends. Germline CDR1 and CDR2: MGHRA and YSYEKL. DNA for the CDR3: TGCGCCAGCAGCCAAGATAGAACCTTCGAAGCTTTCTTT. It specifies CASSQDRTFEAFF.

This chain connects TRBV28 to TRBJ2-7; no reliable D call. The CDR3 spans 15 residues. CDR1 is MDHEN and CDR2 is SYDVKM in the germline V gene. Trimming removed 4 bases from V and 0 bases from J, with 13 bases in between. CDR3 in amino acids: CASSSTLGSSYEQYF. The CDR3 DNA reads as TGTGCCAGCAGTTCTACCCTGGGCAGCTCCTACGAGCAGTACTTC.

The V and J genes are TRBV3-1 and TRBJ1-5; D gene ambiguous. The ends were cut back, 0 bases at V and 7 bases at J, with 10 bases in the middle. The CDR3 totals 14 residues. Germline CDR1 is LGHDT and CDR2 is YNNKEL (reference sequence). The CDR3, as DNA: TGTGCCAGCAGCCAAGATTATGGGCGCCAGCCCCAGCATTTT. It specifies CASSQDYGRQPQHF.

This clonotype was picked up a small number of times. The chain has TRBV15 and TRBJ2-2, with D unclear. With 6 bases removed from V and 0 bases from J, the gap between germline ends came to 8 bases. From germline, CDR1 is LNHNV and CDR2 YYDKDF (reference sequence). The CDR3 spans 14 residues. CDR3 residues: CATSSSSNTGELFF. The DNA of the CDR3 is TGTGCCACCAGTTCCAGCTCGAACACCGGGGAGCTGTTTTTT. Full variable domain (remainder filled in from reference TRBV15 and TRBJ2-2): DAMVIQNPRYQVTQFGKPVTLSCSQTLNHNVMYWYQQKSSQAPKLLFHYYDKDFNNEADTPDNFQSRRPNTSFCFLDIRSPGLGDTAMYLCATSSSSNTGELFFGEGSRLTVL.

The J gene is TRBJ2-5, the V gene TRBV2; 13 bases are a match to TRBD2. This CDR3 has 17 residues. Germline V gene sequence: CDR1 SNHLY, CDR2 FYNNEI. J gave up 0 bases and V 6 bases, and 7 bases lay outside the gene matches. CDR3: CASSLLAGGRNQETQYF. CDR3 DNA: TGTGCCAGCAGCCTACTAGCGGGGGGGCGAAACCAAGAGACCCAGTACTTC.

This clonotype has a handful of counts. The chain employs TRBV6-5 and TRBJ2-7, with TRBD1 identical over 9 bases. The CDR3 covers 15 residues. CDR1 MNHEY and CDR2 SVGAGI come from the germline V gene. J lost 5 bases, V lost 0 bases, and 5 bases had no gene match. CDR3 loop: CASSYSTGGGNEQYF. The CDR3 nucleotides read TGTGCCAGCAGTTACTCGACAGGGGGTGGGAACGAGCAGTACTTC.

This clonotype occurred many times. The rearrangement links TRBV5-5 to TRBJ2-7; possible D gene TRBD1, 6 bases. Trimming left V 4 bases short and J 3 bases short, with 14 bases between. The CDR3 covers 14 residues. Per the germline V gene, CDR1 is SGHKS and CDR2 is YYEKEE (reference sequence). The CDR3 protein is CASSRTGLIYEQYF. The CDR3 nucleotides are TGTGCCAGCAGCCGCACAGGGCTGATCTACGAGCAGTACTTC. Combining the CDR3 with reference TRBV5-5 and TRBJ2-7 gives the whole variable domain DAGVTQSPTHLIKTRGQQVTLRCSPISGHKSVSWYQQVLGQGPQFIFQYYEKEERGRGNFPDRFSARQFPNYSSELNVNALLLGDSALYLCASSRTGLIYEQYFGPGTRLTVT.

This clonotype was counted a few times. The V gene is TRBV20-1, the J gene TRBJ2-7; no clear D. The CDR3 is made up of 13 amino acids. Germline V lookup: CDR1 DFQATT, CDR2 SNEGSKA (reference sequence). The V end was cut by 2 bases, the J end by 0 bases, with 8 bases between. As DNA, the CDR3 is TGCAGTGCTAGACTGGTCACCTCCTACGAGCAGTACTTC. Translation: CSARLVTSYEQYF.

A few counts support this clonotype. CDR3: CASSLWEGPNYEQYF. CDR3 DNA sequence: TGTGCCAGCAGTTTATGGGAGGGGCCCAACTACGAGCAGTACTTC. The chain uses TRBV28 and TRBJ2-7; TRBD2 is a possible D gene (6 bases). This CDR3 spans 15 amino acids. Germline V gene lookup returns CDR1 MDHEN and CDR2 SYDVKM. The V gene lost 0 bases and the J gene lost 3 bases, with 12 bases spanning the gap.

There are many counts of this clonotype. This rearrangement joins TRBV4-3 to TRBJ2-1; unclear D gene. The CDR3 spans 14 residues. The germline gives CDR1 LGHNA, CDR2 YSLEER. Trimming removed 0 bases from V and 6 bases from J, with 9 bases in between. The CDR3 sequence: CASSQEGRPNEQFF. The DNA for the CDR3 is TGCGCCAGCAGCCAAGAAGGCAGACCCAATGAGCAGTTCTTC.

The rearrangement links TRBV27 to TRBJ2-5, with 7 nucleotides matching TRBD2. There are 14 residues in the CDR3. Looked up from germline, CDR1 is MNHEY and CDR2 is SMNVEV (reference sequence). The junction had 7 bases not matched to a gene; V was cut back by 3 bases and J by 6 bases. CDR3 region: CASSLAREGQTQYF. The CDR3 DNA sequence: TGTGCCAGCAGTTTGGCGAGGGAGGGTCAGACCCAGTACTTC.

This clonotype was picked up many times. This chain joins TRBV25-1 and TRBJ1-2, with TRBD1 matching over 8 bases. Per the germline V gene, CDR1 is MGHDK and CDR2 is SYGVNS. V shed 4 bases, J shed 6 bases, and the junction held 10 bases outside the gene matches. There are 15 residues in the CDR3. The CDR3 spells CASSGVDRGLDGYTF. CDR3 sequence (DNA): TGTGCCAGCAGTGGAGTAGACAGGGGCCTCGATGGCTACACCTTC.

The chain has TRBV20-1 and TRBJ2-1; TRBD1 matches 11 bases. Trimming removed 6 bases from V and 5 bases from J; junction bases left unmatched: 9. Per germline, CDR1 DFQATT and CDR2 SNEGSKA (reference sequence). The CDR3 is 15 amino acids. The DNA for the CDR3 is TGCAGTGCCGAAGGACAGGGGGCTTTTCACAATGAGCAGTTCTTC. It codes for CSAEGQGAFHNEQFF.

CDR3 residues: CATSVNGGNTIYF. As DNA, the CDR3 is TGTGCCACCAGTGTAAATGGTGGAAACACCATATATTTT. The genes are TRBV24-1 and TRBJ1-3; the D is unclear. Trimming shortened V by 5 bases and J by 3 bases, and 7 bases separated the two germline ends. This CDR3 comprises 13 residues. CDR1 and CDR2 from the germline V gene are KGHDR and SFDVKD.

This clonotype showed up many times. The V and J genes are TRBV10-2 and TRBJ2-7; perhaps TRBD1 as D (6 bases). The length of the CDR3 is 12 residues. From germline, CDR1 is WSHSY and CDR2 SAAADI. Trimming cost V 6 bases and J 7 bases, with 13 bases left between them. The CDR3 DNA reads as TGCGCCAGCAGCGACCTAGGGGGTGAGCAGTACTTC. It encodes CASSDLGGEQYF.

This clonotype was seen many times. The DNA for the CDR3 is TGCAGTGCTAGGGAGGCCCCTCTAGTTTCAGAGACCCAGTACTTC. Translation gives CSAREAPLVSETQYF. This chain uses TRBV20-1 with TRBJ2-5, with a possible D match to TRBD2 (5 bases). The CDR3 loop spans 15 amino acids. Germline CDR1 and CDR2: DFQATT and SNEGSKA (reference sequence). The V gene lost 3 bases and the J gene lost 4 bases, with 18 bases spanning the gap.

In this sample, this clonotype turned up many times. V usage is TRBV9 and J usage is TRBJ2-7, with TRBD1 identical over 7 bases. The CDR3 loop spans 16 amino acids. Trimming cost V 2 bases and J 0 bases; bases outside gene matches: 8. CDR1 and CDR2 (germline): SGDLS, YYNGEE. CDR3 in amino acids: CASSVITGDSSYEQYF. DNA of the CDR3: TGTGCCAGCAGCGTTATCACAGGGGACAGCTCCTACGAGCAGTACTTC.

The rearrangement joins TRBV20-1 to TRBJ1-5; D is unclear. Trimming left V 0 bases short and J 7 bases short, with 4 bases between. CDR1 DFQATT and CDR2 SNEGSKA come from the germline V gene (reference sequence). The CDR3 spans 11 residues. CDR3 nucleotide sequence: TGCAGTGCTAGAGATCAGCAGCCCCAGCATTTT. Translating gives CSARDQQPQHF.

This clonotype was picked up a small number of times. The rearrangement links TRBV7-3 to TRBJ2-1; possible D gene TRBD1, 6 bases. Looked up from germline, CDR1 is SGHTA and CDR2 is FQGTGA. The V gene lost 5 bases and the J gene lost 4 bases, with 18 bases spanning the gap. The CDR3 covers 16 residues. Here the CDR3 reads CASSEIPGHSYNEQFF. The CDR3 DNA sequence: TGTGCCAGCAGCGAAATCCCGGGACACTCTTACAATGAGCAGTTCTTC.